The subject of this entry is one T cell receptor beta chain. Its antigen has not been determined. Base qualities are missing; no much larger clone stands one base away. CDR1 is given as SGHRS and CDR2 as YFSETQ, both from the germline V gene. The cysteine opens and the phenylalanine closes a CDR3 of 13 amino acids. The sequence is cut down to CDR3 DNA, 39 bases in frame from base 1. V is cut back by 3 bases and J by 4 bases, with 1 base in the junction unmatched. Libraries came from multiplex PCR. Data came from an Illumina HiSeq 2500. TCRbeta libraries were constructed through three rounds of nested PCR with primers (Table S4) according to protocols modified from ARM-PCR. Before sequencing, PCR products of 200-500 bp were cut from the gel and purified using the QIAquick gel extraction kit. Per the source publication's procedure: Reads were cleaned with Trimmomatic, merged with FLASH into complete CDR3 sequences, and assigned to V(D)J germline segments with MiTCR. Clonal diversity was calculated as the inverse Simpson's index using VDJtools. In-frame sequences without a premature stop codon were defined as productive reads. Through fastp at Q25 and MiXCR, TCRdb rebuilt clones from the public reads, retaining in-frame beta chains. Each CDR3 protein appears once, grouped with its most common genes and DNA. TCRdb's processing, not the study's, gives the V and J calls here. The sample table records 120,000 to 150,000 distinct CDR3 sequences; around two thirds of these occur just once. Over 15% of the sample belongs to the ten largest clones.

RNA was extracted from bulk unsorted tissue and checked for quality with a NanoDrop ND-1000 and an Agilent 2100. The donors were newly diagnosed lung cancer patients admitted for thoracic surgery in China from August to November 2014 who had not received prior chemotherapy. Anyone who had undergone radiotherapy or chemotherapy before, or who had another cancer at the same time, was left out of the study. Pieces of surgical tissue measuring about 1-2 cm3 were kept in RNAlater solution and stored at -80 degrees C until use. The entry originates in a study of tumor and adjacent non-tumor tissue in lung cancer (dated by TCRdb to 2017 to 2018). General notes on the study: Of the cohort, about 11 patients had adenocarcinoma, 2 had squamous cell carcinoma and 1 had small cell lung cancer. For each patient, one tumor sample and one normal lung sample were taken, giving about 31 paired specimens that underwent TCRbeta CDR3 sequencing. Sequencing produced about 130,000,000 productive TCRbeta reads in total, an average of approximately 4.5 million reads per sample. The study compared bulk TCRbeta repertoires between lung tumor tissue and matched distant non-tumor lung tissue from some 14 lung cancer patients. Ages among the approximately 15 patients ranged from about 31 to 80 years, there were approximately ten men and 5 women, and disease was at TNM stage I to III. Findings and caveats that apply to the study as a whole: TCR diversity was significantly higher in younger patients, and greater tumor TCR diversity was associated with shorter overall survival and shorter disease-free survival. Only around 14 patients were in the cohort, and the authors stated that larger samples and more detailed clinical data are needed. In normal lung, the top 100 clones accounted for a significantly larger cumulative share of the repertoire than in tumor tissue. The sequencing platform is not named in the methods, and unique molecular identifiers are not mentioned. Significantly higher TCR diversity (inverse Simpson) was observed in tumor tissue than in normal lung tissue (approximately 440 vs 150, P = 0.0075, Mann-Whitney U test). Peripheral blood was not sequenced, so blood TCRbeta repertoires were not examined in the lung cancer patients of the study.

The sample comprised lung tumor tissue. This receptor was identified in a man in his fifties or sixties with small cell lung cancer. The rearrangement combines TRBV5-1 with TRBJ2-1, with TRBD2 identical over 7 junction bases. The nucleotide sequence reads as follows: TGCGCCAGCAGCTCACTAGCGTACAATGAGCAGTTCTTC. This encodes CASSSLAYNEQFF.